What follows are 21 T cell receptor beta chains derived from one specimen sequenced in a study of tumour-infiltrating T cells in Burkitt lymphoma. Profiled with immunoSEQ multiplex PCR; TCRdb holds only in-frame clones, not every one. The sample gives about 280 clones, about 14% of which show up once; 15% to 20% is in the top ten. Sequences were obtained from tumor tissue. The receptors here all came from a human donor with Burkitt lymphoma.

There are a few counts of this clone. This chain connects TRBV5-1 to TRBJ1-1; 7 bases match TRBD1. Trimming at V came to 6 bases and at J to 4 bases, leaving 9 bases not matched to a gene. The CDR3 extends over 14 amino acids. Germline V gene sequence: CDR1 SGHRS, CDR2 YFSETQ. CDR3 region: CASNPTGMSTEAFF. Written as DNA, the CDR3 is TGCGCCAGCAACCCGACAGGGATGAGCACTGAAGCTTTCTTT.

Concerning this clone: One end of the junction does not line up with germline, which may come from a read error. The chain joins TRBV28 to TRBJ1-4, with D unresolved. Germline CDR1 and CDR2: MDHEN and SYDVKM. The CDR3 covers 11 residues. The CDR3 spells CASGTLALPIF. The CDR3 nucleotides read TGTGCCAGCGGTACCCTCGCTCTCCCAATTTTT.

This chain links TRBV2 with TRBJ2-5, with D possibly being TRBD1 (6 bases). Trimming removed 2 bases at V and 5 bases at J, with 9 bases between. The CDR3 has 13 amino acids. Germline assignment: CDR1 SNHLY and CDR2 FYNNEI. This CDR3 is CASSEYRDETQYF. The DNA for the CDR3 is TGTGCCAGCAGTGAATACAGGGATGAGACCCAGTACTTC.

J is TRBJ1-2 and V is TRBV5-6, with 9 positions matching TRBD1. Germline V CDR1 and CDR2: SGHDT, YYEEEE. Trimming at V came to 3 bases and at J to 5 bases, leaving 8 bases not matched to a gene. This CDR3 comprises 15 residues. The CDR3 spells CASSWDRELGYGYTF. CDR3 sequence (DNA): TGTGCCAGCAGCTGGGACAGGGAGTTAGGGTATGGCTACACCTTC. The whole variable domain, filled in from reference TRBV5-6 and TRBJ1-2, reads DAGVTQSPTHLIKTRGQQVTLRCSPKSGHDTVSWYQQALGQGPQFIFQYYEEEERQRGNFPDRFSGHQFPNYSSELNVNALLLGDSALYLCASSWDRELGYGYTFGSGTRLTVV.

This rearrangement joins TRBV7-8 to TRBJ2-1; the D gene is possibly TRBD1 (6 bases). CDR1 is SGHVS and CDR2 is FQNEAQ in the germline V gene. Between the trimmed V and J ends, which lost 6 bases and 7 bases, there was a span of 13 bases. This CDR3 has 13 residues. The CDR3 DNA reads as TGTGCCAGCAGAAAGAGGGGGATGAATGAGCAGTTCTTC. As protein: CASRKRGMNEQFF.

A few counts support this clone. CDR3 in amino acids: CASSDTGSYGYTF. CDR3 DNA sequence: TGTGCCAGCAGTGACACAGGGAGCTATGGCTACACCTTC. V usage is TRBV7-8 and J usage is TRBJ1-2; D is possibly TRBD1 (6 bases). Germline CDR1 SGHVS, CDR2 FQNEAQ. The V end lost 6 bases, the J end lost 4 bases, and 12 bases lay between the germline ends. The CDR3 runs 13 residues.

This clone was observed a handful of times. The chain has TRBV4-1 and TRBJ1-1; D uncertain. V lost 1 base, J lost 2 bases, and 17 bases lay in between. This CDR3 is 17 amino acids long. Germline values: CDR1 MGHRA, CDR2 YSYEKL. The CDR3 region has the DNA TGCGCCAGCAGCCAAGTAACATCCGCGGCTGAAAACACTGAAGCTTTCTTT. Its protein is CASSQVTSAAENTEAFF.

This clone was detected a few times. The chain carries TRBV15 and TRBJ2-5; 8 bases match TRBD2. The CDR3 runs 15 residues. The V and J ends lost 2 bases and 4 bases, in that order; junction bases with no gene match: 6. The germline gives CDR1 LNHNV, CDR2 YYDKDF (reference sequence). In DNA form, the CDR3 reads TGTGCCACCAGCAGACCCGGGGGGGCGGGAGAGACCCAGTACTTC. Protein: CATSRPGGAGETQYF.

The chain has TRBV6-5 and TRBJ2-3, with D maybe TRBD2 (6 bases). The CDR3 loop spans 15 amino acids. V lost 2 bases and J lost 0, with 9 bases in between. Germline CDR1 is MNHEY and CDR2 is SVGAGI. Here the CDR3 reads CASSYGGTSTDTQYF. CDR3 bases: TGTGCCAGCAGTTACGGCGGGACTAGCACAGATACGCAGTATTTT.

The sample holds a few counts of this clone. The rearrangement joins TRBV5-1 to TRBJ2-1, with TRBD2 matching 7 bases. The ends lost 6 bases at V and 5 bases at J; junction bases unmatched: 8. Germline CDR1 reads SGHRS; CDR2 reads YFSETQ. CDR3 length: 14 residues. CDR3 DNA: TGCGCCAGCACTACGGGGGGTCGGGACAATGAGCAGTTCTTC. Residues: CASTTGGRDNEQFF.

This chain uses TRBV5-1 with TRBJ2-3, with TRBD1 matching over 7 bases. This CDR3 has 15 amino acids. V was pared by 3 bases and J by 4 bases, with 8 bases of the junction left unmatched. CDR1 and CDR2 (germline): SGHRS, YFSETQ. CDR3 nucleotides: TGCGCCAGCAGCTCCACACTCGGACAGGCAGATACGCAGTATTTT. Its protein is CASSSTLGQADTQYF. Variable domain in full (rest from reference TRBV5-1 and TRBJ2-3): KAGVTQTPRYLIKTRGQQVTLSCSPISGHRSVSWYQQTPGQGLQFLFEYFSETQRNKGNFPGRFSGRQFSNSRSEMNVSTLELGDSALYLCASSSTLGQADTQYFGPGTRLTVL.

The chain uses TRBV11-2 and TRBJ2-7; D possibly corresponds to TRBD1 (6 bases). The CDR3 is made up of 14 amino acids. V lost 3 bases, J lost 2 bases, and 11 bases lay in between. The germline V gene has CDR1 SGHAT and CDR2 FQNNGV. The DNA of the CDR3 is TGTGCCAGCAGCTTGGCCGGACAGACCTACGAGCAGTACTTC. Its translation is CASSLAGQTYEQYF. Based on the CDR3 plus reference TRBV11-2 and TRBJ2-7, the full variable domain is EAGVAQSPRYKIIEKRQSVAFWCNPISGHATLYWYQQILGQGPKLLIQFQNNGVVDDSQLPKDRFSAERLKGVDSTLKIQPAKLEDSAVYLCASSLAGQTYEQYFGPGTRLTVT.

There are a few counts of this clone. The V call is TRBV4-1, the J call TRBJ1-1; D perhaps matches TRBD1 (6 bases). Between the trimmed V and J ends, which lost 5 bases and 1 base, there was a span of 11 bases. This CDR3 has 14 residues. Germline V gene lookup returns CDR1 MGHRA and CDR2 YSYEKL. This CDR3 is CASSYRDTNTEAFF. CDR3 in DNA: TGCGCCAGCAGCTACCGGGACACGAACACTGAAGCTTTCTTT.

The gene calls are TRBV11-2 and TRBJ2-5; D is undetermined. The V end was cut by 5 bases, the J end by 3 bases, with 4 bases between. The CDR3 is made up of 11 amino acids. Germline lookup yields CDR1 SGHAT and CDR2 FQNNGV. CDR3 DNA sequence: TGTGCCAGCAGCACCAAAGAGACCCAGTACTTC. It yields the protein CASSTKETQYF.

The gene calls are TRBV6-1 and TRBJ2-3; D remains ambiguous. Germline CDR1 MNHNS, CDR2 SASEGT. V was trimmed by 4 bases and J by 2 bases, leaving 1 base between them. The CDR3 is made up of 11 amino acids. CDR3 protein: CASSVTDTQYF. The CDR3 coding sequence is TGTGCCAGCAGTGTCACAGATACGCAGTATTTT.

The rearrangement uses TRBV28 and TRBJ1-5; D ambiguous. The germline V gene has CDR1 MDHEN and CDR2 SYDVKM. V dropped 5 bases and J dropped 2 bases, with 10 bases sitting between them. This CDR3 has 14 amino acids. CDR3 residues: CASSPPVGNQPQHF. Written as DNA, the CDR3 is TGTGCCAGCAGTCCACCGGTTGGCAATCAGCCCCAGCATTTT. Full variable domain (missing parts from reference TRBV28 and TRBJ1-5): DVKVTQSSRYLVKRTGEKVFLECVQDMDHENMFWYRQDPGLGLRLIYFSYDVKMKEKGDIPEGYSVSREKKERFSLILESASTNQTSMYLCASSPPVGNQPQHFGDGTRLSIL.

V and J are TRBV4-3 and TRBJ1-1; D is unclear. This CDR3 is 15 amino acids long. V lost 4 bases and J 5 bases, leaving 17 bases between the germline ends. The germline V gene encodes CDR1 LGHNA and CDR2 YSLEER. The CDR3 bases are TGCGCCAGCAGCCCTGACCGGGGAGTCGGGACTGAAGCTTTCTTT. Translated, it gives CASSPDRGVGTEAFF.

The rearrangement joins TRBV5-1 to TRBJ2-7; 8 bases fit TRBD1. Germline assignment: CDR1 SGHRS and CDR2 YFSETQ. The CDR3 loop spans 13 amino acids. After removal of 2 bases from V and 5 bases from J, the junction contained 3 bases not matched to a gene. The DNA of the CDR3 is TGCGCCAGCAGCTTCCCAGGGGGCAACGAGCAGTACTTC. Protein: CASSFPGGNEQYF.

This clone has only a few counts. This sequence joins TRBV28 and TRBJ1-4; D not resolved. From germline, CDR1 is MDHEN and CDR2 SYDVKM. V was trimmed by 6 bases and J by 1 base, leaving 3 bases between them. The CDR3 runs 12 residues. The CDR3 DNA reads TGTGCCAGCAGGGTAACTAATGAAAAACTGTTTTTT. This gives the protein CASRVTNEKLFF.

CDR3 in amino acids: CASRIGGLFIMEGNTGELFF. CDR3 DNA: TGTGCCAGTCGGATCGGGGGCCTATTTATTATGGAGGGGAACACCGGGGAGCTGTTTTTT. The chain is built from TRBV19 and TRBJ2-2; D assignment may be TRBD1 or TRBD2 (6 bases each). From germline, CDR1 is LNHDA and CDR2 SQIVND (reference sequence). There are 20 residues in the CDR3. V was clipped by 8 bases and J by 1 base, with 29 bases between them.

This clone appeared a few times. The V call is TRBV5-4, the J call TRBJ1-1; 10 bases are a match to TRBD1. With 4 bases clipped from V and 4 bases from J, the junction kept 1 base outside the gene matches. The CDR3 is made up of 13 amino acids. Per the germline V gene, CDR1 is SGHNT and CDR2 is YYREEE (reference sequence). For the CDR3, the DNA is TGTGCCAGCAGCAGGGACAGGGGCACTGAAGCTTTCTTT. This translates into CASSRDRGTEAFF.